This TCR beta chain emerged from a study of identical twins. Study-level results: Modelling approaches yielded underestimates of out-of-frame TCR alpha sharing between monozygotic twins. An excess of low generation probability was shown by twin-shared out-of-frame alpha sequences. Invariant MAIT and iNKT cells may have partly biased zero-insertion analyses.

Trimming removed 5 bases from V and 7 bases from J, with 16 bases in between. The CDR3 has 13 amino acids. Per the germline V gene, CDR1 is DFQATT and CDR2 is SNEGSKA (reference sequence). TCRdb re-called the 5' RACE reads through MiXCR, storing one row per CDR3 protein. The profile shows hundreds of thousands of distinct CDR3 sequences, 5.5% to 7.5% of them singletons. This clonotype was found many times. The antigen is not known. This sequence was found in a man younger than 35 in good health. The chain combines TRBV20-1 with TRBJ2-3, with D tentatively TRBD1 or TRBD2 (5 bases each). Source material: naive T cells sorted from blood. The CDR3, as DNA: TGCAGTGCTGCACGGGACGAGATCAATACGCAGTATTTT. It translates to CSAARDEINTQYF.